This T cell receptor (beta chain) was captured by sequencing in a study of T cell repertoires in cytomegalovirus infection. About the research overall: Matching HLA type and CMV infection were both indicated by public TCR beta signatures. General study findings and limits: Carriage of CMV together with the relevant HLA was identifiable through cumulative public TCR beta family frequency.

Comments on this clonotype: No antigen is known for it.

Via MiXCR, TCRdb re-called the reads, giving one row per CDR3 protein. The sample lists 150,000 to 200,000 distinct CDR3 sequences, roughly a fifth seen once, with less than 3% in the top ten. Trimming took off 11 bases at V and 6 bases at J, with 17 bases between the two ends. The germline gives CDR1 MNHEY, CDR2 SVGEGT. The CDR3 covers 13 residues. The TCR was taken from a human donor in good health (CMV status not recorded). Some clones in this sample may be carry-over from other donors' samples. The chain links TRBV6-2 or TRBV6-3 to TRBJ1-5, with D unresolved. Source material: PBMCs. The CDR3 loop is CARNIQFGQPQHF. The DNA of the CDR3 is TGTGCCCGAAATATACAGTTCGGTCAGCCCCAGCATTTT.